The 32 T cell receptor beta chains presented below share a single source sample, sequenced in a study of T cells in Graves' hyperthyroidism and ophthalmopathy. RNA transcripts were the template for amplifying TCR beta CDR3 regions. The TCR CDR3 first-round RT-PCR relied on the HTBI primer set. TCRdb passed the multiplex PCR reads through MiXCR, listing each CDR3 protein once. This sample has more than 650,000 distinct CDR3 sequences, with 11% to 15% found just once. Sequencing input: blood. Source of these receptors: a young woman with Graves' hyperthyroidism.

This clonotype has just one count. This chain links TRBV7-8 with TRBJ2-4, with D possibly matching TRBD1 (6 bases). Germline lookup yields CDR1 SGHVS and CDR2 FQNEAQ. This CDR3 is 17 amino acids long. V lost 5 bases and J lost 9, with 26 bases in between. DNA for the CDR3: TGTGCCAGCAGCCTCCCGGGATGGGGGTCTCAAGGGGGCATTCAGTACTTC. Translating gives CASSLPGWGSQGGIQYF.

The V call is TRBV9, the J call TRBJ2-5, with 7 positions matching TRBD2. Germline CDR1 and CDR2: SGDLS and YYNGEE. V shed 4 bases, J shed 4 bases, and the junction held 10 bases outside the gene matches. The CDR3 contains 15 residues. CDR3 sequence: CASSPRDYGAETQYF. The DNA for the CDR3 is TGTGCCAGCAGCCCCCGGGACTACGGGGCAGAGACCCAGTACTTC. The full variable domain, with the rest looked up from reference TRBV9 and TRBJ2-5, is DSGVTQTPKHLITATGQRVTLRCSPRSGDLSVYWYQQSLDQGLQFLIQYYNGEERAKGNILERFSAQQFPDLHSELNLSSLELGDSALYFCASSPRDYGAETQYFGPGTRLLVL.

This clonotype has just a few counts. A read error may explain this, as a much larger clone is one base away. V is TRBV7-9 and J is TRBJ1-5; D is possibly TRBD1 (5 bases). The CDR3 length is 15 residues. Trimming pared 5 bases from V and 6 bases from J, leaving 17 bases between. Per germline, CDR1 SEHNR and CDR2 FQNEAQ (reference sequence). The CDR3 DNA follows: TGTGCCAGCAGCCCGATGGGGCCAAGAAGTCAGCCCCAGCATTTT. Its translation: CASSPMGPRSQPQHF.

The rearrangement joins TRBV7-3 to TRBJ1-1, with 7 bases that match TRBD1. J was trimmed by 11 bases and V by 4 bases; bases with no gene match: 7. From germline, CDR1 is SGHTA and CDR2 FQGTGA. The CDR3 spans 12 residues. CDR3 amino acids: CASSSNDRVAFF. CDR3 bases: TGTGCCAGCAGCTCGAACGACAGGGTGGCTTTCTTT.

The chain combines TRBV7-8 with TRBJ1-5; 8 nucleotides agree with TRBD1. CDR1 is SGHVS and CDR2 is FQNEAQ in the germline V gene. Trimming cost V 1 base and J 2 bases; bases outside gene matches: 7. CDR3 size: 17 residues. DNA for the CDR3: TGTGCCAGCAGCTTAGGTCGGACAGGGTCGGGCAATCAGCCCCAGCATTTT. Translated, it gives CASSLGRTGSGNQPQHF.

This clonotype was detected a few times. This chain uses TRBV7-2 with TRBJ2-6; perhaps D is TRBD1 or TRBD2 (6 bases each). CDR1 is SGHTA and CDR2 is FQGNSA in the germline V gene. The ends were cut back, 7 bases at V and 2 bases at J, with 9 bases in the middle. The CDR3 sequence is 14 residues long. The CDR3 loop is CASTGAPGANVLTF. In nucleotides, the CDR3 is TGTGCCAGCACGGGGGCCCCTGGGGCCAACGTCCTGACTTTC.

The rearrangement links TRBV6-5 to TRBJ2-5, with D unclear. V lost 4 bases and J lost 5, with 14 bases in between. The CDR3 runs to 14 residues. Germline assignment: CDR1 MNHEY and CDR2 SVGAGI. The CDR3 region is CASSFPGPPETQYF. DNA of the CDR3: TGTGCCAGCAGTTTCCCGGGCCCCCCTGAGACCCAGTACTTC.

This clonotype has ten or more counts. This chain uses TRBV11-2 with TRBJ2-7; D perhaps matches TRBD2 (6 bases). Germline V gene lookup returns CDR1 SGHAT and CDR2 FQNNGV. The CDR3 runs to 13 residues. Deletions cut 6 bases from V and 9 bases from J, with 18 bases between. The CDR3 loop reads CASSLSGGRGQYF. DNA of the CDR3: TGTGCCAGCAGTCTAAGTGGAGGGAGAGGGCAGTACTTC.

This clonotype came up a few times. V gene TRBV5-1 combines with J gene TRBJ2-7; the match to TRBD2 covers 11 bases. There are 16 residues in the CDR3. V was clipped by 0 bases and J by 5 bases; unmatched bases: 7. Germline V gene data show CDR1 as SGHRS and CDR2 as YFSETQ. The CDR3 bases are TGCGCCAGCAGCTTGGAGAGAGTGACTAGCGGGGACGAGCAGTACTTC. Encoded protein: CASSLERVTSGDEQYF.

The V gene is TRBV28, the J gene TRBJ2-5, with D perhaps assigned TRBD1 or TRBD2 (5 bases each). The germline V gene encodes CDR1 MDHEN and CDR2 SYDVKM. The CDR3 is made up of 11 amino acids. V lost 11 bases to trimming and J lost 5 bases, with 12 bases between them. CDR3 DNA sequence: TGTGCCCTATCGTGGGGGGAGACCCAGTACTTC. Amino acid sequence: CALSWGETQYF.

This clonotype showed up just a few times. The chain joins TRBV28 to TRBJ1-4; tentative D call: TRBD1 (5 bases). The V gene's germline CDR1 is MDHEN and CDR2 SYDVKM. V lost 2 bases and J lost 5, with 12 bases in between. CDR3 length: 15 amino acids. CDR3 sequence reads: CASSLGGSQNEKLFF. Here the CDR3 DNA reads TGTGCCAGCAGTTTAGGGGGGAGTCAGAATGAAAAACTGTTTTTT.

This clonotype was seen a handful of times. The chain carries TRBV28 and TRBJ1-1; 9 nucleotides line up with TRBD1. The CDR3 has 16 amino acids. V lost 5 bases and J lost 3; bases outside the gene matches: 10. Germline CDR1 reads MDHEN; CDR2 reads SYDVKM. The CDR3 sequence is CASSLGQGWEDTEAFF. CDR3 DNA sequence: TGTGCCAGCAGTCTCGGACAGGGGTGGGAGGACACTGAAGCTTTCTTT.

This clonotype was seen more than once but under ten times. The chain uses TRBV7-3 and TRBJ2-3, with a weak D call TRBD2 (6 bases). V was cut by 4 bases and J by 2 bases, with 19 bases left in between. Germline V gene data show CDR1 as SGHTA and CDR2 as FQGTGA. This CDR3 is 17 amino acids long. The CDR3 sequence is CASSSSPGLADTDTQYF. In DNA, the CDR3 is TGTGCCAGCAGCTCATCACCGGGATTAGCGGACACAGATACGCAGTATTTT.

This clonotype was seen many times. The rearrangement joins TRBV11-2 to TRBJ2-5; TRBD1 agrees at 7 bases. There are 17 residues in the CDR3. Trimming at V came to 5 bases and at J to 6 bases, leaving 18 bases not matched to a gene. Germline V lookup: CDR1 SGHAT, CDR2 FQNNGV. CDR3 DNA sequence: TGTGCCAGCAGCGCCGTCAGGGGCGACAGGGCTGGAAAGACCCAGTACTTC. The encoded protein is CASSAVRGDRAGKTQYF.

There are many counts of this clonotype. The V call is TRBV5-1, the J call TRBJ1-1; D is unclear. This CDR3 comprises 14 residues. V was clipped by 4 bases and J by 2 bases, with 12 bases between them. Germline V CDR1 and CDR2: SGHRS, YFSETQ. In DNA, the CDR3 is TGCGCCAGCAGCCTGGACGGGATTAACACTGAAGCTTTCTTT. Translated: CASSLDGINTEAFF.

This clonotype was counted at least ten times. This chain uses TRBV6-1 with TRBJ1-4; 7 nucleotides agree with TRBD1. The V and J ends lost 6 bases and 0 bases, in that order; junction bases with no gene match: 10. Germline CDR1 is MNHNS and CDR2 is SASEGT. CDR3 length: 17 amino acids. The CDR3, as DNA: TGTGCCAGCAGCTCCGGGACAGCCCTGGCAACTAATGAAAAACTGTTTTTT. It codes for CASSSGTALATNEKLFF.

This clonotype was detected a few times. The V gene is TRBV5-6, the J gene TRBJ1-1, with TRBD1 matching over 8 bases. Germline V CDR1 and CDR2: SGHDT, YYEEEE. The trim removed 4 bases at V and 1 base at J, leaving 9 bases unmatched. CDR3 length: 16 amino acids. CDR3 protein: CASSEMTGVANTEAFF. The CDR3 DNA sequence: TGTGCCAGCAGCGAAATGACAGGGGTGGCGAACACTGAAGCTTTCTTT.

The chain has TRBV30 and TRBJ2-7; D is perhaps TRBD2 (5 bases). Trimming cost V 5 bases and J 0 bases, with 14 bases left between them. CDR3 length: 14 residues. Germline values: CDR1 GTSNPN, CDR2 SVGIG (reference sequence). The CDR3 DNA reads as TGTGCCTGGGCCCGGGGTGTAAACTCCTACGAGCAGTACTTC. This sequence encodes CAWARGVNSYEQYF. Looking up the rest from reference TRBV30 and TRBJ2-7 gives the full variable domain: SQTIHQWPATLVQPVGSPLSLECTVEGTSNPNLYWYRQAAGRGLQLLFYSVGIGQISSEVPQNLSASRPQDRQFILSSKKLLLSDSGFYLCAWARGVNSYEQYFGPGTRLTVT.

As to this clonotype: A much larger clonotype is one base distant, so this may be a read error. The genes are TRBV5-6 and TRBJ2-1; 7 nucleotides match TRBD2. The CDR3 sequence is 19 residues long. Germline lookup yields CDR1 SGHDT and CDR2 YYEEEE. V lost 4 bases to trimming and J lost 4 bases; unmatched junction nucleotides: 20. CDR3 sequence reads: CASSLGVWLAVFGYNEQFF. The CDR3 nucleotides are TGTGCCAGCAGCCTTGGAGTGTGGCTAGCGGTATTTGGGTACAATGAGCAGTTCTTC. Supplemented by reference TRBV5-6 and TRBJ2-1, the full variable domain reads DAGVTQSPTHLIKTRGQQVTLRCSPKSGHDTVSWYQQALGQGPQFIFQYYEEEERQRGNFPDRFSGHQFPNYSSELNVNALLLGDSALYLCASSLGVWLAVFGYNEQFFGPGTRLTVL.

This clonotype was picked up many times. The CDR3 DNA sequence: TGTGCCAGCAAGGGCGAAAACTACGAGCAGTACTTC. This codes for CASKGENYEQYF. This chain uses TRBV27 with TRBJ2-7; unclear D gene. Germline CDR1 and CDR2: MNHEY and SMNVEV (reference sequence). The CDR3 has 12 amino acids. V shed 7 bases and J shed 3 bases, with 10 bases lying between them.

This clonotype turned up a few times. The chain is built from TRBV19 and TRBJ2-7; TRBD1 aligns across 8 bases. Losses at the gene ends were 4 bases for V and 2 bases for J; bases not matched to a gene: 1. The CDR3 is 13 amino acids. Germline loops: CDR1 LNHDA, CDR2 SQIVND (reference sequence). This CDR3 reads CASSKDRAYEQYF. CDR3 sequence (DNA): TGTGCCAGTAGTAAGGACAGGGCCTACGAGCAGTACTTC.

This clonotype showed up just once. A much more abundant neighbour one base away suggests this may be a read error. V is TRBV3-1 and J is TRBJ2-5, with D uncertain. The CDR3 has 13 amino acids. Germline loops: CDR1 LGHDT, CDR2 YNNKEL (reference sequence). The CDR3 is CAGSLDWGETQYF. For the CDR3, the DNA is TGTGCCGGCAGCCTCGATTGGGGTGAGACCCAGTACTTC.

This clonotype was detected ten times or more. The chain combines TRBV11-3 with TRBJ2-1; 10 bases agree with TRBD1. The V gene end was trimmed by 3 bases and the J gene end by 5 bases; junction bases not matched to a gene: 4. CDR1 is SGHNT and CDR2 is YENEEA in the germline V gene. The CDR3 sequence is 15 residues long. The CDR3 sequence: CASSFGQGVDNEQFF. The DNA of the CDR3 is TGTGCCAGCAGCTTCGGACAGGGGGTCGACAATGAGCAGTTCTTC.

The sample holds many counts of this clonotype. The rearrangement uses TRBV28 and TRBJ2-2; 8 bases are a match to TRBD2. The length of the CDR3 is 15 residues. After removal of 6 bases from V and 5 bases from J, the junction contained 8 bases not matched to a gene. From germline, CDR1 is MDHEN and CDR2 SYDVKM. The CDR3 reads CASSGTSLRTGELFF. The CDR3 DNA is TGTGCCAGCAGCGGGACTAGTTTACGAACCGGGGAGCTGTTTTTT.

This clonotype was observed many times. V and J are TRBV7-2 and TRBJ1-1; tentatively, D is TRBD1 (5 bases). The CDR3 spans 13 residues. Germline V CDR1 and CDR2: SGHTA, FQGNSA. Trimming pared 3 bases from V and 6 bases from J, leaving 11 bases between. The CDR3 nucleotides read TGTGCCAGCAGCTTTAGCGGGGCACCTGAAGCTTTCTTT. Protein sequence: CASSFSGAPEAFF.

The chain combines TRBV10-2 with TRBJ2-7; D may be TRBD1 or TRBD2 (5 bases each). The CDR3 runs to 19 residues. Germline CDR1 is WSHSY and CDR2 is SAAADI. The germline V and J ends were trimmed by 6 bases and 3 bases, with 30 bases remaining between them. CDR3 in amino acids: CASRGTGTPETPRSYEQYF. CDR3 nucleotides: TGCGCCAGCAGGGGGACGGGCACCCCGGAGACACCTAGGAGCTACGAGCAGTACTTC.

This sequence joins TRBV19 and TRBJ1-4; 9 bases align to TRBD1. V lost 4 bases, J lost 7 bases, and 4 bases stayed unmatched. The CDR3 is made up of 14 amino acids. Germline CDR1 LNHDA, CDR2 SQIVND (reference sequence). CDR3 sequence reads: CASSTTGGGEKLFF. The CDR3 DNA follows: TGTGCCAGTAGTACGACAGGGGGAGGTGAAAAACTGTTTTTT.

Ten or more counts support this clonotype. The rearrangement uses TRBV2 and TRBJ2-7; 8 bases line up with TRBD2. The germline CDR1 and CDR2 sequences are SNHLY and FYNNEI. V lost 7 bases, J lost 3 bases, and 14 bases stayed unmatched. The CDR3 sequence is 16 residues long. CDR3 residues: CASTVWLAGLIYEQYF. Here the CDR3 DNA reads TGTGCCAGCACCGTGTGGCTAGCGGGCTTGATCTACGAGCAGTACTTC.

V is TRBV19 and J is TRBJ2-3; 8 bases agree with TRBD2. The V and J ends lost 2 bases and 6 bases, in that order; junction bases with no gene match: 4. Germline V gene data show CDR1 as LNHDA and CDR2 as SQIVND (reference sequence). The CDR3 totals 14 residues. The CDR3 is CASSIPERGDTQYF. CDR3 bases: TGTGCCAGTAGTATACCGGAGCGGGGGGATACGCAGTATTTT.

This clonotype was found many times. The chain uses TRBV7-9 and TRBJ1-1; D might be TRBD1 (6 bases). The V end lost 2 bases, the J end lost 7 bases, and 14 bases lay between the germline ends. Looked up from germline, CDR1 is SEHNR and CDR2 is FQNEAQ (reference sequence). The CDR3 length is 14 residues. CDR3 in amino acids: CASSLRGAEGEAFF. The CDR3 nucleotides are TGTGCCAGCAGCTTAAGGGGGGCGGAGGGTGAAGCTTTCTTT.

In regard to this clonotype: A read error may be the cause here, since a much bigger clone is one base away. The chain employs TRBV5-5 and TRBJ1-5; D unresolved. The CDR3 is made up of 16 amino acids. Germline V lookup: CDR1 SGHKS, CDR2 YYEKEE (reference sequence). The chain's CDR3 is CASSSRLSGKNRPQHF. The CDR3 DNA follows: TGTGCCAGCAGCTCAAGGTTATCGGGAAAGAATCGGCCCCAGCATTTT.

The rearrangement links TRBV12-3 or TRBV12-4 to TRBJ1-2; D gene uncertain. The V end lost 4 bases, the J end lost 8 bases, and 8 bases lay between the germline ends. The CDR3 extends over 11 amino acids. DNA of the CDR3: TGTGCCAGCAGTTCCTATGAGGGCTACACCTTC. The encoded protein is CASSSYEGYTF.